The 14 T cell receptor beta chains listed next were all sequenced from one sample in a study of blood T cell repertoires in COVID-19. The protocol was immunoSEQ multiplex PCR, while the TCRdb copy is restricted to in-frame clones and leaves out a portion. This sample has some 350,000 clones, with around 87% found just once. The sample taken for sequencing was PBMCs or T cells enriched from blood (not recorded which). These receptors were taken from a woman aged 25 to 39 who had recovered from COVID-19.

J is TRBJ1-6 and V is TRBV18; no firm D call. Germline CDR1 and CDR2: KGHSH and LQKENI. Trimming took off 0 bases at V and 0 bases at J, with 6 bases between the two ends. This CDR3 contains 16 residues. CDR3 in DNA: TGTGCCAGCTCACCACCGGTCTACTCCTATAATTCACCCCTCCACTTT. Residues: CASSPPVYSYNSPLHF.

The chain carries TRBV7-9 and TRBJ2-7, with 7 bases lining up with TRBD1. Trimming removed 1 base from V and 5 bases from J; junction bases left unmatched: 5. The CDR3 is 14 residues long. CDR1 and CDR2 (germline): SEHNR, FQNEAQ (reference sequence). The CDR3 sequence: CASSLGDRVHEQYF. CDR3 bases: TGTGCCAGCAGCTTAGGAGACAGGGTACACGAGCAGTACTTC. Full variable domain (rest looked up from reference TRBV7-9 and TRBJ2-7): DTGVSQNPRHKITKRGQNVTFRCDPISEHNRLYWYRQTLGQGPEFLTYFQNEAQLEKSRLLSDRFSAERPKGSFSTLEIQRTEQGDSAMYLCASSLGDRVHEQYFGPGTRLTVT.

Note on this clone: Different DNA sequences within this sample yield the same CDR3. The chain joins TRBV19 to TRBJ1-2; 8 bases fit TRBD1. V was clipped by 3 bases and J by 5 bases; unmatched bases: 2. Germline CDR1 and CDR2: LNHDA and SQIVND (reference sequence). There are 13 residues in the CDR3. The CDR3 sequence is CASSIGQGYGYTF. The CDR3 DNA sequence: TGTGCCAGTAGTATTGGACAGGGATATGGCTACACCTTC.

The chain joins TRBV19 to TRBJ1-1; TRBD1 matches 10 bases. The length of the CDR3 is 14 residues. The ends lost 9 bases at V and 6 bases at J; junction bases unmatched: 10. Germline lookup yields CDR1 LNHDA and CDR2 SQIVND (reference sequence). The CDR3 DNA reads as TGTGCCAGCGAACCGGGACAGGGGAATGCTGAAGCTTTCTTT. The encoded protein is CASEPGQGNAEAFF.

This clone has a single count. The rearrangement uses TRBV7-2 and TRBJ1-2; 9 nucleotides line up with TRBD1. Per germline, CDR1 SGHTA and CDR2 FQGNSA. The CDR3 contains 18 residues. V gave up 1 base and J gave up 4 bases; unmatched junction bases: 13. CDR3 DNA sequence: TGTGCCAGCAGCTTAGTCGGACAGGGGACCAGATTCTTCTATGGCTACACCTTC. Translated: CASSLVGQGTRFFYGYTF.

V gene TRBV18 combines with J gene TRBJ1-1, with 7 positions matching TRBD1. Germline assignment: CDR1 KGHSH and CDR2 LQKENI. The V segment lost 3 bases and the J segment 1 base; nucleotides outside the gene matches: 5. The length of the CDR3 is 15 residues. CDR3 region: CASSPKTGTNTEAFF. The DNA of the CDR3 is TGTGCCAGCTCACCCAAGACAGGGACGAACACTGAAGCTTTCTTT.

As DNA, the CDR3 is TGTGCCAGCTCACCCCGACAGGTTGGGGTCACTGAAGCTTTCTTT. This gives the protein CASSPRQVGVTEAFF. The chain has TRBV18 and TRBJ1-1, with D perhaps matching TRBD1 (6 bases). The V end was cut by 3 bases, the J end by 4 bases, with 15 bases between. This CDR3 contains 15 residues. From germline, CDR1 is KGHSH and CDR2 LQKENI.

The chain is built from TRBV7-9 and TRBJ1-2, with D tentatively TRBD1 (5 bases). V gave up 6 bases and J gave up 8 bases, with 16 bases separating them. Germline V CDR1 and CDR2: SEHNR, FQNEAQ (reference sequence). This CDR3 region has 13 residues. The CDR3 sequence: CASSGTRREGYTF. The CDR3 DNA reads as TGTGCCAGCAGTGGGACGCGGCGGGAAGGCTACACCTTC.

This chain's CDR3 is CASTLGGATEAFF. CDR3 coding DNA: TGTGCCAGCACCCTTGGAGGGGCCACTGAAGCTTTCTTT. The chain links TRBV7-2 to TRBJ1-1, with D possibly matching TRBD1 (5 bases). CDR1 SGHTA and CDR2 FQGNSA come from the germline V gene. The V gene lost 7 bases and the J gene lost 4 bases, with 13 bases spanning the gap. The CDR3 sequence is 13 residues long.

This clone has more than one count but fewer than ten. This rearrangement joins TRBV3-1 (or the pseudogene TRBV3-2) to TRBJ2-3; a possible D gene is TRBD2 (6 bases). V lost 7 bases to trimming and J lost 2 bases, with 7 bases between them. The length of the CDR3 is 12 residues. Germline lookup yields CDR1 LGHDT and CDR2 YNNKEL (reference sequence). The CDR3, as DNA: TGTGCCAGCATGGACTACACAGATACGCAGTATTTT. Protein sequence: CASMDYTDTQYF.

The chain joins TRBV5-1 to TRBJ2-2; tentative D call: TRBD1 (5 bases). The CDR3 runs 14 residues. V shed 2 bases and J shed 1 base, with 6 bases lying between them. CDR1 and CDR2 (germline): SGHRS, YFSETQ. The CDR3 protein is CASSLRGNTGELFF. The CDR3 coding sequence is TGCGCCAGCAGCTTAAGGGGGAACACCGGGGAGCTGTTTTTT.

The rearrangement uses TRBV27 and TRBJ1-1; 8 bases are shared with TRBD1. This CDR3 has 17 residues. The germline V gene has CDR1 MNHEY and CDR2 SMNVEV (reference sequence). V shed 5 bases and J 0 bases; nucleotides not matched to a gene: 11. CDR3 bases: TGTGCCAGCAGTCCCGGACAGGGTAGGGCTATGAACACTGAAGCTTTCTTT. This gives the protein CASSPGQGRAMNTEAFF.

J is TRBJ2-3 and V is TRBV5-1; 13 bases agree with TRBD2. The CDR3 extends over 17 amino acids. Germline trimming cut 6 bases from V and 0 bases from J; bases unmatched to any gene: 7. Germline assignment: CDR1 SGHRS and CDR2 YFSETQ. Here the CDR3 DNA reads TGCGCCAGCACTGGACTAGCGGGGGTGATTAGCACAGATACGCAGTATTTT. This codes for CASTGLAGVISTDTQYF.

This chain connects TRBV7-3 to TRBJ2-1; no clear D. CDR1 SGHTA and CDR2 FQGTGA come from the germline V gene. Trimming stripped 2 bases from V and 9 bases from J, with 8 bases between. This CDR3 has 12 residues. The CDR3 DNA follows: TGTGCCAGCAGCTTAGTGGGCACTGAGCAGTTCTTC. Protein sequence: CASSLVGTEQFF.